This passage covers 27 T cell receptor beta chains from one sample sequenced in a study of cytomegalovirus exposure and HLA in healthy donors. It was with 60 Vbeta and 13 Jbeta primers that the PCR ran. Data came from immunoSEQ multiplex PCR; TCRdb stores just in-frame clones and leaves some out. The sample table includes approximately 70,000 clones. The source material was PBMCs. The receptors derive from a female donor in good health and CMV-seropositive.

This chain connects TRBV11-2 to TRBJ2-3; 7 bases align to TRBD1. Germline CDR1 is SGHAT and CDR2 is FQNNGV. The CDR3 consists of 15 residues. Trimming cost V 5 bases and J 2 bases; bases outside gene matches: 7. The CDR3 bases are TGTGCCAGCAGCCGAGGGGGCGGAGTCACAGATACGCAGTATTTT. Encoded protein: CASSRGGGVTDTQYF. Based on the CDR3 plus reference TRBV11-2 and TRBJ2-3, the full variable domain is EAGVAQSPRYKIIEKRQSVAFWCNPISGHATLYWYQQILGQGPKLLIQFQNNGVVDDSQLPKDRFSAERLKGVDSTLKIQPAKLEDSAVYLCASSRGGGVTDTQYFGPGTRLTVL.

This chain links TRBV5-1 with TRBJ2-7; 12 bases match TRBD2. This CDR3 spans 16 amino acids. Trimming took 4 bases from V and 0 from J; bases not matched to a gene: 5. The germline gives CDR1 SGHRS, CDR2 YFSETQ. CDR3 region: CASSRGLAGSSYEQYF. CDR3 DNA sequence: TGCGCCAGCAGCCGAGGACTAGCGGGGAGCTCCTACGAGCAGTACTTC.

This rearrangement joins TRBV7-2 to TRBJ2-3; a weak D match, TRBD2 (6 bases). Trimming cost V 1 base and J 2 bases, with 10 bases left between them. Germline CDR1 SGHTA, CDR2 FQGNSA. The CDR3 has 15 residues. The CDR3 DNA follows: TGTGCCAGCAGCTTAGTGGGACTCTTCACAGATACGCAGTATTTT. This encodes CASSLVGLFTDTQYF.

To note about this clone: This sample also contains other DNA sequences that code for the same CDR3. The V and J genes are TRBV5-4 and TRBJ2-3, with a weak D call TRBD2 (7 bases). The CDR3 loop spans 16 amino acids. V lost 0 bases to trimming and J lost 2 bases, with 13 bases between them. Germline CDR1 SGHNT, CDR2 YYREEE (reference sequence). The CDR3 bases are TGTGCCAGCAGCTTGGTGGGGGGGCTCCCCACAGATACGCAGTATTTT. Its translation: CASSLVGGLPTDTQYF.

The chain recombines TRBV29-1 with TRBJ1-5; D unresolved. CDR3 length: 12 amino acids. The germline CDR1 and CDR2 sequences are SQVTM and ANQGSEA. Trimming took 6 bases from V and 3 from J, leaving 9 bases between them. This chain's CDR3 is CSVQDYNQPQHF. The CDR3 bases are TGCAGCGTCCAAGACTACAATCAGCCCCAGCATTTT.

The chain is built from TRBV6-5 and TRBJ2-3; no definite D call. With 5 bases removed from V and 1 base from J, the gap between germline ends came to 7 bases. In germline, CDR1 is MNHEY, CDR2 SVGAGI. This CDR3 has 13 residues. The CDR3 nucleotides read TGTGCCAGCAGTAATAGCCGCACAGATACGCAGTATTTT. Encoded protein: CASSNSRTDTQYF.

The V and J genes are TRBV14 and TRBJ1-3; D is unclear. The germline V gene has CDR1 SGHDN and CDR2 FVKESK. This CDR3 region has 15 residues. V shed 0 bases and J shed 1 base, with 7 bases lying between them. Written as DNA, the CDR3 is TGTGCCAGCAGCCAAGACCGGGGATCTGGAAACACCATATATTTT. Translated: CASSQDRGSGNTIYF.

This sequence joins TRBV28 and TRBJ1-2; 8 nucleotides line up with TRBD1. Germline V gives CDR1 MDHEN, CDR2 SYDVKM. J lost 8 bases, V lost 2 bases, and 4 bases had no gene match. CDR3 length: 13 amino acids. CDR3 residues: CASSLRTGWGYTF. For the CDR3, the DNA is TGTGCCAGCAGTTTACGGACAGGGTGGGGCTACACCTTC.

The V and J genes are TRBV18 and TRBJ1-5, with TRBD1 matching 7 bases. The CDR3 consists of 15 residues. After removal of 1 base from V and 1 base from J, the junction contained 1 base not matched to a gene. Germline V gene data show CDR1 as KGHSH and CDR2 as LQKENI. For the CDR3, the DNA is TGTGCCAGCTCACCACGGGACAGCAGCAATCAGCCCCAGCATTTT. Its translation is CASSPRDSSNQPQHF.

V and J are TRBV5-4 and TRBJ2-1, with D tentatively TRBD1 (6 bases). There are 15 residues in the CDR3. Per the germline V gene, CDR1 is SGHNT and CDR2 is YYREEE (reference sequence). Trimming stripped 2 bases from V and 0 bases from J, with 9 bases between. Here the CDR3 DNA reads TGTGCCAGCAGCTTTGGGGGCTACTCCTACAATGAGCAGTTCTTC. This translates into CASSFGGYSYNEQFF. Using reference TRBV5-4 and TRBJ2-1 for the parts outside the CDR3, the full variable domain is ETGVTQSPTHLIKTRGQQVTLRCSSQSGHNTVSWYQQALGQGPQFIFQYYREEENGRGNFPPRFSGLQFPNYSSELNVNALELDDSALYLCASSFGGYSYNEQFFGPGTRLTVL.

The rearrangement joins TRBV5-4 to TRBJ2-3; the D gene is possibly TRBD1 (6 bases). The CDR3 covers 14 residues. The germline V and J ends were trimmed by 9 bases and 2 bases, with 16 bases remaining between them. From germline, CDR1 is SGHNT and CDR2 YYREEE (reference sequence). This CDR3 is CATFGRQDTDTQYF. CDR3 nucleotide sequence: TGTGCCACCTTCGGCCGACAGGACACAGATACGCAGTATTTT. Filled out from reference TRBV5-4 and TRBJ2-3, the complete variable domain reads ETGVTQSPTHLIKTRGQQVTLRCSSQSGHNTVSWYQQALGQGPQFIFQYYREEENGRGNFPPRFSGLQFPNYSSELNVNALELDDSALYLCATFGRQDTDTQYFGPGTRLTVL.

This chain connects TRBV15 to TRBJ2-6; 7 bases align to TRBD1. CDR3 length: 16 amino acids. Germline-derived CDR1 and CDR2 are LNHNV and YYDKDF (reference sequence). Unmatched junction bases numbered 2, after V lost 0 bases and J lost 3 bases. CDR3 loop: CATSRDRTGGANVLTF. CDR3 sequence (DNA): TGTGCCACCAGCAGAGATCGGACAGGTGGGGCCAACGTCCTGACTTTC.

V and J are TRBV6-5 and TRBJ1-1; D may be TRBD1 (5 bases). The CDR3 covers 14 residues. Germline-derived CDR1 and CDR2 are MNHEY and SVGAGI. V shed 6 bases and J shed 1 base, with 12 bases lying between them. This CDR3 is CASSFGQANTEAFF. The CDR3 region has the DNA TGTGCCAGCAGCTTCGGACAAGCGAACACTGAAGCTTTCTTT.

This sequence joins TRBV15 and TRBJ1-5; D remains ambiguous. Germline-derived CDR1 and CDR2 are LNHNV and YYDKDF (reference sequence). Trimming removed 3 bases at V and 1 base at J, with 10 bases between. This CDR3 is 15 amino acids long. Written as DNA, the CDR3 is TGTGCCACCAGCAGGGACTTGGGAAGCAATCAGCCCCAGCATTTT. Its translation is CATSRDLGSNQPQHF.

CDR3 coding DNA: TGTGCCAGCACCCCTGGCACAGAACCCTACGAGCAGTACTTC. This codes for CASTPGTEPYEQYF. This chain joins TRBV28 and TRBJ2-7; D uncertain. The germline V and J ends were trimmed by 7 bases and 2 bases, with 15 bases remaining between them. Germline CDR1 MDHEN, CDR2 SYDVKM. This CDR3 contains 14 residues.

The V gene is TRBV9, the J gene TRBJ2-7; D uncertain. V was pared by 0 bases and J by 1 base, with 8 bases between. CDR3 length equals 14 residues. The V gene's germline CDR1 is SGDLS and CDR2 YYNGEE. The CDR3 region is CASSVVAGSYEQYF. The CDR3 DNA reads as TGTGCCAGCAGCGTAGTTGCAGGTTCCTACGAGCAGTACTTC.

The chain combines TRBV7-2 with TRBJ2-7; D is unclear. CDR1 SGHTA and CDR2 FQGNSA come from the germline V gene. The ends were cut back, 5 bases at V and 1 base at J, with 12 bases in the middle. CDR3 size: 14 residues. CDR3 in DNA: TGTGCCAGCAGCAGCGCCTGGTCTTCCTACGAGCAGTACTTC. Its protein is CASSSAWSSYEQYF.

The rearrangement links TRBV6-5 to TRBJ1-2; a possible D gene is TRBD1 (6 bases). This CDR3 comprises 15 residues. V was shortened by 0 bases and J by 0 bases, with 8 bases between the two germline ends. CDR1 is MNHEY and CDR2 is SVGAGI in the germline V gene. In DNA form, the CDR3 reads TGTGCCAGCAGTTACTCCGGGACAACTAACTATGGCTACACCTTC. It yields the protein CASSYSGTTNYGYTF.

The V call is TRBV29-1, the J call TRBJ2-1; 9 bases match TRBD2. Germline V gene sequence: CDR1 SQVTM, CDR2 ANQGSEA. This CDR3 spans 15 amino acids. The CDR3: CAGRGGLSSYNEQFF. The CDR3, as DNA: TGCGCGGGGCGGGGGGGCCTATCTTCCTACAATGAGCAGTTCTTC.

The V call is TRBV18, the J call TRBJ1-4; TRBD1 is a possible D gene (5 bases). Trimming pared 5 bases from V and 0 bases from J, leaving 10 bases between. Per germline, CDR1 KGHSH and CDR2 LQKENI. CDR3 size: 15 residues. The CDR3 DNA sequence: TGTGCCAGCTCATTGGACACTACAACTAATGAAAAACTGTTTTTT. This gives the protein CASSLDTTTNEKLFF.

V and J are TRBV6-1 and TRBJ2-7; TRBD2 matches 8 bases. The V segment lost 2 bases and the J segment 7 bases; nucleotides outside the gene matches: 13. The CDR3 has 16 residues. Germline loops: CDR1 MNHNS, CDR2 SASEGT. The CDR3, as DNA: TGTGCCAGCAGTGAACAGGTCGCGGGGGGCGCGGGTGAGCAGTACTTC. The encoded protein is CASSEQVAGGAGEQYF.

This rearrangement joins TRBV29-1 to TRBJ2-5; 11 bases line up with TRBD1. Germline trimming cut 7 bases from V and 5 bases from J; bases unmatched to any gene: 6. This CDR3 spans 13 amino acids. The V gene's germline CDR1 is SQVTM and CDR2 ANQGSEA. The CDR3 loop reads CSAGQGAGETQYF. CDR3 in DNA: TGCAGCGCCGGACAGGGGGCGGGGGAGACCCAGTACTTC.

For the CDR3, the DNA is TGTGCCATCAGTGATAGGCTAGCGGGAGCGGGTTACGAGCAGTACTTC. Translated: CAISDRLAGAGYEQYF. The gene calls are TRBV10-3 and TRBJ2-7; 10 bases agree with TRBD2. CDR1 and CDR2 from the germline V gene are ENHRY and SYGVKD. The CDR3 runs 16 residues. Trimming cost V 3 bases and J 4 bases; bases outside gene matches: 9.

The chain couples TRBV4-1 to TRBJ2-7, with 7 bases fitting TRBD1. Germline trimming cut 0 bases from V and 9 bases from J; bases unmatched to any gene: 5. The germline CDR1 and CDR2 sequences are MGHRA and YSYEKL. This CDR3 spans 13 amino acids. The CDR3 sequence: CASSQDRGRLQYF. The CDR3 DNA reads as TGCGCCAGCAGCCAAGATAGGGGGCGCCTGCAGTACTTC.

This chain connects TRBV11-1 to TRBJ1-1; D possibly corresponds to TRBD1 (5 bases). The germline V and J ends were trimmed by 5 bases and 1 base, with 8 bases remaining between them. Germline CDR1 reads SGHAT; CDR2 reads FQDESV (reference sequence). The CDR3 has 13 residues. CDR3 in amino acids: CASSPQGNTEAFF. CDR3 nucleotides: TGTGCCAGCAGCCCCCAGGGGAACACTGAAGCTTTCTTT.

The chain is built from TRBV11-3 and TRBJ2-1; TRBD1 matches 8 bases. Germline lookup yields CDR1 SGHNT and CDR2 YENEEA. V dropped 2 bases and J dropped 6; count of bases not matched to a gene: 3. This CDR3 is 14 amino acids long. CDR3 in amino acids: CASSLITGGNEQFF. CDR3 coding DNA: TGTGCCAGCAGCTTAATTACAGGGGGCAATGAGCAGTTCTTC.

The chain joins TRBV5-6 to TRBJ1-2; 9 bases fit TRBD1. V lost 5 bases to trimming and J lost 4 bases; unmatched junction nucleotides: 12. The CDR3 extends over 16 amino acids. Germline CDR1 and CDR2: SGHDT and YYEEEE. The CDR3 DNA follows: TGTGCCAGCAGTCTCCGGGACAGGGCCTTCGGCTATGGCTACACCTTC. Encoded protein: CASSLRDRAFGYGYTF.